The rows below give T cell receptor beta chains drawn from one sample of a study of shared clonotypes between healthy human individuals. Data came from immunoSEQ multiplex PCR; TCRdb stores just in-frame clones and leaves some out. The data contain approximately 650,000 clones, around 95% of them singletons. The sequenced sample was naive CD8+ T cells sorted from blood. Source of these receptors: a woman in her 30s in good health. The conserved cysteine and the conserved F or W are not part of the CDR3 here. The order of the fields is J gene, CDR3 length, V gene, CDR3 protein.

TRBJ2-1 | 14 | TRBV5-6 | ASSLELEGPRNEQF
TRBJ2-1 | 15 | TRBV27 | ASSEGGGTGAYNEQF
TRBJ2-1 | 12 | TRBV10-3 | ALAVAGVNHEQF
TRBJ1-4 | 13 | TRBV13 | ASSLGRHLGEKLF
TRBJ2-3 | 10 | TRBV19 | ASSMWSDTQY
TRBJ2-7 | 12 | TRBV7-6 | ASSRWGVRSEQY
TRBJ2-3 | 11 | TRBV28 | ASSLLATDTQY
TRBJ2-2 | 10 | TRBV11-2 | ASSSTAGELF
TRBJ2-7 | 12 | TRBV11-2 | ASSLDSGPIEQY
TRBJ2-5 | 14 | TRBV4-2 | ASSQLALADQETQY
TRBJ2-5 | 14 | TRBV10-2 | ASTRWASGGQETQY
TRBJ1-3 | 14 | TRBV2 | ASSERQIPSGNTIY
TRBJ1-1 | 13 | TRBV7-6 | ASSQEGGQNTEAF
TRBJ1-2 | 11 | TRBV27 | ASSPDAGYGYT
TRBJ1-2 | 13 | TRBV6-5 | ASAQSSVLNYGYT
TRBJ2-7 | 12 | TRBV19 | ASSVRDSGHEQY
TRBJ1-2 | 12 | TRBV27 | ASSFWGQGGGYT
TRBJ2-3 | 13 | TRBV28 | ASIFLGGAVDTQY
TRBJ2-7 | 13 | TRBV7-9 | ASSTTEEGPYEQY
TRBJ1-2 | 10 | TRBV2 | ASSVGEYGYT
TRBJ2-7 | 8 | TRBV28 | VPLSYEQY
TRBJ1-1 | 13 | TRBV27 | ASSFGTGPNTEAF
TRBJ1-5 | 13 | TRBV28 | ASSQTGGGGQPQH
TRBJ2-7 | 12 | TRBV5-1 | ASSPQGAIHEQY
TRBJ2-1 | 14 | TRBV11-2 | ASSLVRGSSYNEQF